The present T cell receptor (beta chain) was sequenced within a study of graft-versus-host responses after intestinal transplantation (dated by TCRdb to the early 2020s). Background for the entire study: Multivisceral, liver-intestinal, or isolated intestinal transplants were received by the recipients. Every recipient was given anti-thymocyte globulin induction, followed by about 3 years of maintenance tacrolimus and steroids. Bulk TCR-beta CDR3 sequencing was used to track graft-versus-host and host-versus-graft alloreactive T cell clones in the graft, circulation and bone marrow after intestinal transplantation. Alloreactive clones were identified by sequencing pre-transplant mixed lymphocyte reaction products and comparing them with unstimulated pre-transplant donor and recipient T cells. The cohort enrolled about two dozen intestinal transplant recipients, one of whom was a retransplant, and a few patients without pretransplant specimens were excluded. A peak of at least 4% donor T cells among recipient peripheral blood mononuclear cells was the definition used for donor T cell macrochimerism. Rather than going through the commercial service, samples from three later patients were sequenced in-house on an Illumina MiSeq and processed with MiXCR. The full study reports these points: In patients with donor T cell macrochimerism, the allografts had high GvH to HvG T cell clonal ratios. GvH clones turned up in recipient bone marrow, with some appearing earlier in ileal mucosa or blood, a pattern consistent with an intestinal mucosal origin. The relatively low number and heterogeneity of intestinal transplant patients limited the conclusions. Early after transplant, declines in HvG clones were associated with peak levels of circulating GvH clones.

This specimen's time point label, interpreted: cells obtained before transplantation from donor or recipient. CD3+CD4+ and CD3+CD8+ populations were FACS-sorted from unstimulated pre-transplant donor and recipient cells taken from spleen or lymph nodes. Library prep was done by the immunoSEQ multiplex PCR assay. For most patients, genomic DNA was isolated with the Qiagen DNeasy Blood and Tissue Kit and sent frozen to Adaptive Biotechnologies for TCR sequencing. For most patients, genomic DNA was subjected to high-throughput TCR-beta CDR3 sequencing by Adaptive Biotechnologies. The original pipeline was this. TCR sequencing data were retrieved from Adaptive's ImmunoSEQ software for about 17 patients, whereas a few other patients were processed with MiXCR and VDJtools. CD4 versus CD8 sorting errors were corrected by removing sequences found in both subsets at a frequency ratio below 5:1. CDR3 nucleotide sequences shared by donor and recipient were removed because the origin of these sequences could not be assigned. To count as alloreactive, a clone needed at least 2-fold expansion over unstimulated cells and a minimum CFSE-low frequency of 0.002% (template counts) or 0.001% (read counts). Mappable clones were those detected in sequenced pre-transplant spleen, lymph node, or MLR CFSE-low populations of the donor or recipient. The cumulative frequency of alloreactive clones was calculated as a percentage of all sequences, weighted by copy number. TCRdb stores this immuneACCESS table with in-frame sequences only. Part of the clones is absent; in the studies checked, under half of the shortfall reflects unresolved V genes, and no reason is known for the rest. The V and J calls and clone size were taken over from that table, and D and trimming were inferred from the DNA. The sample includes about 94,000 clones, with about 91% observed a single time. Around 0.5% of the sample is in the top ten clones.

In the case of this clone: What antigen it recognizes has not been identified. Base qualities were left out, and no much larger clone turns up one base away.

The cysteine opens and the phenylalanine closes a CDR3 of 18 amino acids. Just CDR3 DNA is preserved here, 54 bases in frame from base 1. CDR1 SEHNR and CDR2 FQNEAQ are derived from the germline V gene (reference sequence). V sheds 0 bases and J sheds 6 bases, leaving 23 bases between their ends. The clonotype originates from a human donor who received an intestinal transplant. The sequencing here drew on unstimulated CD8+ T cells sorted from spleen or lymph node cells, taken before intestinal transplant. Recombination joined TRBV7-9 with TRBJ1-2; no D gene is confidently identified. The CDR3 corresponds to CASSLAGSPVHRFNGYTF. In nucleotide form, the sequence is TGTGCCAGCAGCTTAGCGGGCAGTCCCGTCCACCGTTTTAATGGCTACACCTTC.